A single sample gave rise to the 24 T cell receptor beta chains below, sequenced in a study of cytomegalovirus exposure and HLA in healthy donors. Primers included in the PCR were 60 Vbeta and 13 Jbeta primers. Assay used: immunoSEQ multiplex PCR; TCRdb lists only in-frame clones, some missing. This sample's clone table lists roughly 100,000 clones. Input material: PBMCs. These receptors all come from a man between 35 and 55 years old in good health and CMV-seronegative.

This chain connects TRBV28 to TRBJ2-2, with TRBD2 as a possible D gene (6 bases). Germline V gene lookup returns CDR1 MDHEN and CDR2 SYDVKM. This CDR3 is 15 amino acids long. The germline V and J ends were trimmed by 8 bases and 5 bases, with 18 bases remaining between them. The CDR3 here is CASHPSKGGTGELFF. In DNA, the CDR3 is TGTGCCAGCCACCCTAGCAAAGGAGGGACCGGGGAGCTGTTTTTT.

The genes are TRBV7-8 and TRBJ2-1; 9 bases are shared with TRBD1. The V and J ends lost 7 bases and 7 bases, in that order; junction bases with no gene match: 11. Per the germline V gene, CDR1 is SGHVS and CDR2 is FQNEAQ. The CDR3 extends over 15 amino acids. The CDR3 DNA follows: TGTGCCAGCACCCTGGACAGGGGAATGTGGAATGAGCAGTTCTTC. Translated: CASTLDRGMWNEQFF.

The chain carries TRBV5-1 and TRBJ2-7, with 10 bases aligning to TRBD2. With V trimmed by 0 bases and J by 7 bases, 7 bases remained unmatched. The CDR3 is 15 residues long. Germline values: CDR1 SGHRS, CDR2 YFSETQ. The CDR3, as DNA: TGCGCCAGCAGCTTGGATCCAGCGGGGGGGCGGGAGCAGTACTTC. Translated, it gives CASSLDPAGGREQYF.

The chain employs TRBV5-4 and TRBJ2-3; TRBD1 matches at 8 bases. The CDR3 has 15 amino acids. Germline trimming cut 3 bases from V and 2 bases from J; bases unmatched to any gene: 5. The germline CDR1 and CDR2 sequences are SGHNT and YYREEE (reference sequence). CDR3 residues: CASSSAGGYTDTQYF. CDR3 DNA: TGTGCCAGCAGCTCTGCAGGGGGCTACACAGATACGCAGTATTTT.

The chain has TRBV19 and TRBJ2-7; TRBD2 agrees at 9 bases. CDR3 length: 15 residues. Germline CDR1 LNHDA, CDR2 SQIVND (reference sequence). With V trimmed by 7 bases and J by 4 bases, 11 bases remained unmatched. CDR3 in amino acids: CASMDSGGPEYEQYF. CDR3 in DNA: TGTGCCAGTATGGATAGCGGGGGCCCTGAGTACGAGCAGTACTTC.

The V and J genes are TRBV5-4 and TRBJ2-3, with D unclear. V shed 0 bases and J shed 6 bases, with 8 bases lying between them. This CDR3 is 13 amino acids long. Germline lookup yields CDR1 SGHNT and CDR2 YYREEE (reference sequence). The CDR3 bases are TGTGCCAGCAGCTTGGTCCCCGCGGATACGCAGTATTTT. This encodes CASSLVPADTQYF.

The chain recombines TRBV9 with TRBJ2-2; 9 nucleotides agree with TRBD2. CDR3 size: 17 residues. CDR1 SGDLS and CDR2 YYNGEE come from the germline V gene. The V gene end was trimmed by 0 bases and the J gene end by 7 bases; junction bases not matched to a gene: 10. This CDR3 reads CASSVVGSGGHFGELFF. The CDR3 coding sequence is TGTGCCAGCAGCGTAGTGGGTAGCGGGGGCCATTTCGGGGAGCTGTTTTTT.

This rearrangement joins TRBV11-2 to TRBJ2-1; TRBD2 agrees at 7 bases. Germline CDR1 reads SGHAT; CDR2 reads FQNNGV. V shed 1 base and J 0 bases; nucleotides not matched to a gene: 3. This CDR3 has 16 amino acids. CDR3: CASSLAGGSSYNEQFF. The CDR3 bases are TGTGCCAGCAGCTTAGCCGGGGGGAGCTCCTACAATGAGCAGTTCTTC.

V usage is TRBV10-3 and J usage is TRBJ2-5; 10 bases line up with TRBD1. The CDR3 totals 13 residues. After removal of 4 bases from V and 4 bases from J, the junction contained 0 bases not matched to a gene. Per the germline V gene, CDR1 is ENHRY and CDR2 is SYGVKD. CDR3 sequence reads: CAISGQGAETQYF. The CDR3, as DNA: TGTGCCATCAGTGGACAGGGGGCAGAGACCCAGTACTTC.

CDR3 nucleotides: TGTGCCAGCAGTTTAACAGGGTACGGCTATGGCTACACCTTC. Translated: CASSLTGYGYGYTF. The V gene is TRBV27, the J gene TRBJ1-2; a weak D match, TRBD1 (6 bases). This CDR3 has 14 amino acids. Trimming removed 2 bases from V and 4 bases from J, with 11 bases in between. Germline CDR1 reads MNHEY; CDR2 reads SMNVEV (reference sequence).

This chain's CDR3 is CASSPTGQQNTEAFF. CDR3 DNA: TGTGCCAGCAGCCCGACGGGACAGCAGAACACTGAAGCTTTCTTT. The chain has TRBV5-6 and TRBJ1-1; 7 positions agree with TRBD1. Germline V gene lookup returns CDR1 SGHDT and CDR2 YYEEEE. The CDR3 is 15 amino acids. V shed 4 bases and J 1 base; nucleotides not matched to a gene: 7.

V is TRBV18 and J is TRBJ1-2; 7 bases match TRBD1. Germline assignment: CDR1 KGHSH and CDR2 LQKENI. The CDR3 is 14 amino acids. The J segment lost 0 bases and the V segment lost 6 bases, leaving 4 bases of the junction unmatched. CDR3 protein: CASSPGQTNYGYTF. As DNA, the CDR3 is TGTGCCAGCTCCCCGGGACAGACTAACTATGGCTACACCTTC.

The chain uses TRBV5-1 and TRBJ2-3; D is undetermined. This CDR3 has 15 residues. From germline, CDR1 is SGHRS and CDR2 YFSETQ. V was shortened by 7 bases and J by 0 bases, with 15 bases between the two germline ends. The CDR3 nucleotides read TGCGCCAGCCCCCCCCATGCCACTAGCACAGATACGCAGTATTTT. Its translation is CASPPHATSTDTQYF.

This chain's CDR3 is CASSPGWRGDQPQHF. For the CDR3, the DNA is TGTGCCAGCAGCCCAGGATGGCGGGGGGATCAGCCCCAGCATTTT. The chain carries TRBV7-2 and TRBJ1-5; D might be TRBD1 (5 bases). V gave up 5 bases and J gave up 5 bases, with 16 bases separating them. This CDR3 contains 15 residues. In germline, CDR1 is SGHTA, CDR2 FQGNSA.

This CDR3 reads CASRRLAGGPGVNIQYF. DNA of the CDR3: TGTGCCAGCAGAAGACTAGCGGGAGGGCCGGGTGTGAACATTCAGTACTTC. The rearrangement links TRBV2 to TRBJ2-4; 14 nucleotides align to TRBD2. Trimming cost V 6 bases and J 7 bases; bases outside gene matches: 11. There are 17 residues in the CDR3. Germline V gene data show CDR1 as SNHLY and CDR2 as FYNNEI.

The J gene is TRBJ2-1, the V gene TRBV5-1; 9 bases are a match to TRBD1. Germline V lookup: CDR1 SGHRS, CDR2 YFSETQ. The CDR3 consists of 20 residues. The trim removed 3 bases at V and 3 bases at J, leaving 19 bases unmatched. CDR3 sequence reads: CASSSPGQGNPRVVYNEQFF. CDR3 coding DNA: TGCGCCAGCAGCTCACCGGGACAGGGAAACCCCAGGGTAGTCTACAATGAGCAGTTCTTC.

The gene calls are TRBV7-2 and TRBJ1-2; D gene ambiguous. The CDR3 extends over 13 amino acids. The V gene lost 5 bases and the J gene lost 8 bases, with 15 bases spanning the gap. The germline CDR1 and CDR2 sequences are SGHTA and FQGNSA. The CDR3 spells CASSRPGMSGYTF. The CDR3 region has the DNA TGTGCCAGCAGCCGACCGGGGATGTCCGGCTACACCTTC.

This rearrangement joins TRBV29-1 to TRBJ1-1; D is perhaps TRBD1 (6 bases). The germline CDR1 and CDR2 sequences are SQVTM and ANQGSEA. CDR3 length equals 15 residues. Trimming took off 1 base at V and 1 base at J, with 13 bases between the two ends. The CDR3 is CSVEGRGGANTEAFF. CDR3 sequence (DNA): TGCAGCGTTGAAGGCCGGGGGGGGGCGAACACTGAAGCTTTCTTT.

The CDR3 coding sequence is TGTGCCAGCAGCGTAGTCCCGTTGGGGTCCGGGGGGGATACGCAGTATTTT. Residues: CASSVVPLGSGGDTQYF. The rearrangement links TRBV9 to TRBJ2-3, with 7 bases identical to TRBD2. J gave up 6 bases and V 0 bases, and 13 bases lay outside the gene matches. Per germline, CDR1 SGDLS and CDR2 YYNGEE. This CDR3 has 17 amino acids.

Concerning this clone itself: Since the CDR3 does not end with the conserved phenylalanine or tryptophan, this likely comes from a read error. V usage is TRBV27 and J usage is TRBJ2-7, with TRBD1 identical over 9 bases. The CDR3 is made up of 15 amino acids. V was pared by 4 bases and J by 4 bases, with 8 bases of the junction left unmatched. CDR1 and CDR2 from the germline V gene are MNHEY and SMNVEV (reference sequence). As DNA, the CDR3 is TGTGCCAGCAGTTACGGACAGGGGATGGCGTACGAGCAGTACCTC. Translating it yields CASSYGQGMAYEQYL.

The V call is TRBV9, the J call TRBJ2-3; 10 positions agree with TRBD1. V lost 1 base to trimming and J lost 2 bases; unmatched junction nucleotides: 7. Germline values: CDR1 SGDLS, CDR2 YYNGEE. This CDR3 is built from 17 residues. The CDR3 DNA follows: TGTGCCAGCAGCGTATCGTTGGGACAGGGGTACACAGATACGCAGTATTTT. Its translation: CASSVSLGQGYTDTQYF.

This chain links TRBV6-5 with TRBJ2-7; 7 bases fit TRBD2. This CDR3 contains 14 residues. V trimming: 2 bases; J trimming: 4 bases; junction bases outside the gene matches: 5. The V gene's germline CDR1 is MNHEY and CDR2 SVGAGI. The CDR3 protein is CASSYGGSLYEQYF. DNA for the CDR3: TGTGCCAGCAGTTACGGCGGGAGTTTGTACGAGCAGTACTTC.

CDR3 residues: CASSDSRELFF. The CDR3 DNA is TGTGCCTCCTCGGACAGTAGGGAGCTGTTTTTT. The V and J genes are TRBV30 and TRBJ2-2; tentatively, D is TRBD1 (6 bases). V was pared by 7 bases and J by 9 bases, with 12 bases between. CDR1 and CDR2 (germline): GTSNPN, SVGIG (reference sequence). The CDR3 extends over 11 amino acids.

V gene TRBV20-1 combines with J gene TRBJ2-3; possibly TRBD1 for D (5 bases). The CDR3 covers 11 residues. V was cut by 6 bases and J by 6 bases, with 10 bases left in between. Germline-derived CDR1 and CDR2 are DFQATT and SNEGSKA (reference sequence). CDR3 sequence: CSAKGIDTQYF. The CDR3 DNA reads as TGCAGTGCAAAGGGGATTGATACGCAGTATTTT.